This T cell receptor beta chain was documented in a study of T cell responses to AZD1222 COVID-19 vaccine. Study-wide points: Females made up more of the donors, who were largely white British, and clonal diversity may have come out too low. Reportedly, nearly half the spike-specific TCRs target unmutated variant regions.

A note on this clone: The antigen is not known.

TCRdb's copy holds only in-frame clones and misses some; the assay was immunoSEQ multiplex PCR. This sample has around 130,000 clones; more than 85% occur once, and the top ten carry 2.8%. Germline V lookup: CDR1 SGHNT, CDR2 YYREEE (reference sequence). V lost 2 bases and J lost 5, with 4 bases in between. The CDR3 length is 11 residues. The TCR comes from an adult in good health. The material was peripheral blood, obtained on day 0 of AZD1222 vaccination. V gene TRBV5-4 combines with J gene TRBJ2-5; D is ambiguous. The CDR3 sequence is CASSFGETQYF. The CDR3 coding sequence is TGTGCCAGCAGCTTCGGTGAGACCCAGTACTTC.